Following are 26 T cell receptor beta chains from one sample sequenced in a study of blood T cell repertoires in COVID-19. Some clones are missing from TCRdb's copy, which holds only in-frame ones; the method was immunoSEQ multiplex PCR. The data show some 200,000 clones, with roughly 86% seen just once and 10% to 13% held by the top ten. The specimen sequenced was PBMCs or T cells enriched from blood (not recorded which). The receptors originated from a man aged 18 to 35 with acute COVID-19.

As for this clone: The sample carries other DNA sequences with the same CDR3. V usage is TRBV6-5 and J usage is TRBJ2-5; a weak D match, TRBD2 (7 bases). The CDR3 extends over 13 amino acids. V lost 6 bases and J lost 4, with 12 bases in between. Germline CDR1 reads MNHEY; CDR2 reads SVGAGI. This CDR3 reads CASRSGGPETQYF. In DNA form, the CDR3 reads TGTGCCAGCAGGTCCGGGGGGCCAGAGACCCAGTACTTC.

The rearrangement joins TRBV4-1 to TRBJ2-5; TRBD2 agrees at 13 bases. Germline CDR1 MGHRA, CDR2 YSYEKL. The V and J ends lost 0 bases and 5 bases, in that order; junction bases with no gene match: 3. CDR3 size: 16 residues. The CDR3 sequence: CASSQEGLAGLETQYF. CDR3 nucleotides: TGCGCCAGCAGCCAAGAGGGACTAGCGGGATTGGAGACCCAGTACTTC.

The CDR3 reads CASSADSYGYTF. The CDR3 DNA reads as TGTGCCAGCAGCGCGGACAGCTATGGCTACACCTTC. The chain combines TRBV7-9 with TRBJ1-2; TRBD1 might be the D (6 bases). V was cut by 5 bases and J by 4 bases, with 8 bases left in between. Germline V CDR1 and CDR2: SEHNR, FQNEAQ (reference sequence). This CDR3 is built from 12 residues.

This clone came up once. The chain joins TRBV30 to TRBJ2-1, with 9 bases fitting TRBD2. Germline V lookup: CDR1 GTSNPN, CDR2 SVGIG (reference sequence). CDR3 size: 12 residues. With 5 bases clipped from V and 5 bases from J, the junction kept 1 base outside the gene matches. CDR3 bases: TGTGCCTGGTTAGCGGGAGACAATGAGCAGTTCTTC. It encodes CAWLAGDNEQFF.

The chain employs TRBV5-1 and TRBJ2-1; TRBD2 agrees at 12 bases. CDR3 length equals 14 residues. Germline V gene sequence: CDR1 SGHRS, CDR2 YFSETQ. V gave up 3 bases and J gave up 9 bases; unmatched junction bases: 4. The CDR3, as DNA: TGCGCCAGCAGCTCGACTAGCGGGAGAGTTGAGCAGTTCTTC. Its translation: CASSSTSGRVEQFF.

V and J are TRBV27 and TRBJ2-5; 8 positions agree with TRBD2. The CDR3 covers 15 residues. Germline CDR1 MNHEY, CDR2 SMNVEV (reference sequence). V was clipped by 4 bases and J by 3 bases; unmatched bases: 7. The CDR3, as DNA: TGTGCCAGCAGTTCAGGACTAGCCGGAGAAGAGACCCAGTACTTC. It yields the protein CASSSGLAGEETQYF.

The rearrangement links TRBV3-1 (or the pseudogene TRBV3-2) to TRBJ2-1; TRBD2 might be the D (6 bases). Germline V gene sequence: CDR1 LGHDT, CDR2 YNNKEL (reference sequence). Trimming pared 0 bases from V and 3 bases from J, leaving 12 bases between. This CDR3 has 16 amino acids. The chain's CDR3 is CASSQDGGSFYNEQFF. The CDR3 DNA reads TGTGCCAGCAGCCAAGACGGGGGTAGCTTCTACAATGAGCAGTTCTTC.

Details on this clone: An end of the junction differs from the germline gene, which may be a read error. V is TRBV7-7 and J is TRBJ2-2; TRBD2 might be the D (6 bases). From germline, CDR1 is SSHAT and CDR2 FNYEAQ (reference sequence). This CDR3 region has 15 residues. DNA of the CDR3: TGTGCTAGCAGCCCCGGGACTCCGAACACCGGGGAGCTGTTTTTT. It is translated as CASSPGTPNTGELFF.

J is TRBJ2-1 and V is TRBV7-9; TRBD2 aligns across 9 bases. After removal of 1 base from V and 7 bases from J, the junction contained 5 bases not matched to a gene. Germline-derived CDR1 and CDR2 are SEHNR and FQNEAQ (reference sequence). The CDR3 spans 15 residues. CDR3 bases: TGTGCCAGCAGCTTAGTGACTAGCGGAGGGAATGAGCAGTTCTTC. It encodes CASSLVTSGGNEQFF.

The gene calls are TRBV13 and TRBJ2-1; maybe TRBD1 (5 bases). Trimming removed 5 bases at V and 6 bases at J, with 11 bases between. The CDR3 is 13 residues long. The germline V gene encodes CDR1 PRHDT and CDR2 FYEKMQ (reference sequence). The CDR3: CASSAGQANEQFF. In nucleotides, the CDR3 is TGTGCCAGCAGCGCCGGACAAGCCAATGAGCAGTTCTTC.

The chain has TRBV3-1 (or the pseudogene TRBV3-2) and TRBJ1-5, with 8 nucleotides matching TRBD1. Per germline, CDR1 LGHDT and CDR2 YNNKEL (reference sequence). Unmatched junction bases numbered 5, after V lost 5 bases and J lost 5 bases. There are 14 residues in the CDR3. The CDR3 loop reads CASSETQGDQPQHF. The CDR3 region has the DNA TGTGCCAGCAGCGAAACACAGGGGGATCAGCCCCAGCATTTT.

This clone was observed once. The chain has TRBV28 and TRBJ2-7, with D hard to call. The germline V gene has CDR1 MDHEN and CDR2 SYDVKM. The CDR3 length is 14 residues. V dropped 6 bases and J dropped 1 base, with 13 bases sitting between them. CDR3 nucleotide sequence: TGTGCCAGCAGCTCACCTCAGAGGTCCTACGAGCAGTACTTC. Translated: CASSSPQRSYEQYF.

The chain joins TRBV29-1 to TRBJ1-1; TRBD1 is a possible D gene (5 bases). This CDR3 spans 12 amino acids. Trimming took 4 bases from V and 5 from J, leaving 11 bases between them. Germline V CDR1 and CDR2: SQVTM, ANQGSEA. CDR3 sequence reads: CSVVREGTEAFF. CDR3 bases: TGCAGCGTTGTCAGGGAGGGGACTGAAGCTTTCTTT.

This clone was detected only a few times. The J gene is TRBJ1-5, the V gene TRBV2; no clear D. There are 12 residues in the CDR3. Trimming took 1 base from V and 7 from J, leaving 5 bases between them. Germline CDR1 and CDR2: SNHLY and FYNNEI. The CDR3 DNA sequence: TGTGCCAGCAGTGAAGTGGCCCAGCCCCAGCATTTT. The encoded protein is CASSEVAQPQHF.

V is TRBV29-1 and J is TRBJ2-1; 8 nucleotides line up with TRBD2. Germline values: CDR1 SQVTM, CDR2 ANQGSEA. This CDR3 spans 14 amino acids. Trimming removed 2 bases from V and 9 bases from J; junction bases left unmatched: 9. DNA of the CDR3: TGCAGCGTTGAATTTGCGGGAGGTTGGGGTGAGCAGTTCTTC. Amino acid sequence: CSVEFAGGWGEQFF.

The chain is built from TRBV5-1 and TRBJ1-1; 8 nucleotides line up with TRBD1. The CDR3 spans 14 residues. With V trimmed by 3 bases and J by 1 base, 2 bases remained unmatched. CDR1 SGHRS and CDR2 YFSETQ come from the germline V gene. CDR3 loop: CASSYGTGNTEAFF. CDR3 DNA sequence: TGCGCCAGCAGCTACGGGACAGGGAACACTGAAGCTTTCTTT.

The chain carries TRBV7-9 and TRBJ2-7; unclear D gene. Germline V CDR1 and CDR2: SEHNR, FQNEAQ (reference sequence). The CDR3 is made up of 12 amino acids. Deletions cut 1 base from V and 3 bases from J, with 4 bases between. The CDR3 spells CASSLVRYEQYF. In DNA form, the CDR3 reads TGTGCCAGCAGCTTAGTCCGCTACGAGCAGTACTTC.

This clone has just a few counts. The chain joins TRBV9 to TRBJ2-3; TRBD1 aligns across 11 bases. The CDR3 is 16 amino acids. Looked up from germline, CDR1 is SGDLS and CDR2 is YYNGEE. The trim removed 1 base at V and 4 bases at J, leaving 5 bases unmatched. For the CDR3, the DNA is TGTGCCAGCAGCGTAACCGGGACAGGGGGTTCAGATACGCAGTATTTT. Encoded protein: CASSVTGTGGSDTQYF.

This clone was found once. The CDR3 is CASSLGLAEKYNEQFF. CDR3 DNA sequence: TGTGCCAGCAGCTTAGGTCTAGCGGAAAAGTACAATGAGCAGTTCTTC. The V gene is TRBV7-6, the J gene TRBJ2-1, with 7 positions matching TRBD2. V lost 1 base, J lost 4 bases, and 7 bases stayed unmatched. CDR1 is SGHVS, CDR2 FNYEAQ, per germline. The CDR3 consists of 16 residues.

The gene calls are TRBV7-8 and TRBJ1-2; the match to TRBD1 covers 12 bases. This CDR3 contains 15 residues. V lost 6 bases, J lost 4 bases, and 6 bases stayed unmatched. Germline CDR1 and CDR2: SGHVS and FQNEAQ. The CDR3 region is CASSSPGQGAYGYTF. The CDR3 nucleotides are TGTGCCAGCAGTTCGCCGGGACAGGGGGCCTATGGCTACACCTTC.

The chain couples TRBV5-4 to TRBJ2-1, with a tentative D call TRBD2 (6 bases). CDR3 length: 14 amino acids. Trimming removed 4 bases at V and 5 bases at J, with 13 bases between. Germline lookup yields CDR1 SGHNT and CDR2 YYREEE (reference sequence). DNA of the CDR3: TGTGCCAGCAGCAGCCGGGACTGGGACAATGAGCAGTTCTTC. This sequence encodes CASSSRDWDNEQFF. The variable domain in full, with the rest retrieved from reference TRBV5-4 and TRBJ2-1, is ETGVTQSPTHLIKTRGQQVTLRCSSQSGHNTVSWYQQALGQGPQFIFQYYREEENGRGNFPPRFSGLQFPNYSSELNVNALELDDSALYLCASSSRDWDNEQFFGPGTRLTVL.

This clone has a single count. CDR3 in amino acids: CASSLTTGGTEAFF. CDR3 DNA: TGTGCCAGTAGTCTCACAACAGGGGGCACTGAAGCTTTCTTT. The V call is TRBV19, the J call TRBJ1-1, with 8 nucleotides matching TRBD1. The CDR3 spans 14 residues. The J segment lost 4 bases and the V segment lost 5 bases, leaving 6 bases of the junction unmatched. Germline loops: CDR1 LNHDA, CDR2 SQIVND (reference sequence).

In this sample, this clone turned up once. The chain links TRBV28 to TRBJ2-1; D perhaps matches TRBD2 (5 bases). Germline CDR1 reads MDHEN; CDR2 reads SYDVKM. The CDR3 totals 14 residues. The germline V and J ends were trimmed by 4 bases and 5 bases, with 12 bases remaining between them. The CDR3 protein is CASSSVTIDNEQFF. The CDR3 nucleotides read TGTGCCAGCAGTTCCGTGACTATTGACAATGAGCAGTTCTTC.

The chain is built from TRBV3-1 (or the pseudogene TRBV3-2) and TRBJ2-7; TRBD2 matches 7 bases. CDR1 is LGHDT, CDR2 YNNKEL, per germline (reference sequence). This CDR3 has 14 amino acids. V shed 1 base, J shed 6 bases, and the junction held 6 bases outside the gene matches. CDR3 residues: CASSQGWGGREQYF. The CDR3 DNA follows: TGTGCCAGCAGCCAAGGATGGGGAGGGCGCGAGCAGTACTTC.

This clone was detected only a few times. The rearrangement uses TRBV27 and TRBJ1-1; TRBD1 matches 10 bases. This CDR3 is 17 amino acids long. Trimming cost V 2 bases and J 1 base; bases outside gene matches: 7. The germline gives CDR1 MNHEY, CDR2 SMNVEV (reference sequence). CDR3 sequence reads: CASSLGYRTGGNTEAFF. The CDR3 nucleotides are TGTGCCAGCAGTTTAGGTTACCGGACAGGGGGGAACACTGAAGCTTTCTTT.

This chain joins TRBV29-1 and TRBJ1-1; 7 bases agree with TRBD1. V shed 8 bases, J shed 2 bases, and the junction held 5 bases outside the gene matches. The germline gives CDR1 SQVTM, CDR2 ANQGSEA. CDR3 length equals 12 residues. CDR3 amino acids: CSTRQGNTEAFF. Written as DNA, the CDR3 is TGCAGCACCAGACAGGGAAACACTGAAGCTTTCTTT.